This record covers a single T cell receptor beta chain. Its antigen is unknown. This entry belongs to a study of cytomegalovirus exposure and HLA in healthy donors. Overall study results and limits: A later look showed TCR association rates differing by HLA locus, highest for DRB1 and lowest for HLA-C. In a later analysis, compared with equally common non-associated chains, HLA-associated beta chains were more expanded. Donors belonging to an Asian-associated ancestry cluster reportedly showed fewer N-insertions in productive TCRs than the approximately 700-donor mean, according to what a later analysis found.

The junction had 17 bases not matched to a gene; V was cut back by 3 bases and J by 11 bases. This CDR3 is built from 15 residues. Germline V gene data show CDR1 as GTSNPN and CDR2 as SVGIG (reference sequence). The PCR contained 60 Vbeta and 13 Jbeta primers. The repertoire was sequenced with immunoSEQ multiplex PCR; TCRdb's copy has only in-frame clones and lacks some. The sample holds about 78,000 clones, around 70% seen once. Sample: PBMCs. The chain uses TRBV30 and TRBJ2-5, with 8 positions matching TRBD1. The receptor was isolated from a woman aged 40 to 55 in good health and CMV-seropositive. The CDR3 region is CAWSGTGGAPREQYF. CDR3 nucleotides: TGTGCCTGGAGCGGAACAGGGGGAGCCCCCAGGGAGCAGTACTTC.